The T cell receptor (beta chain) described here comes from a study of vaccination and CD4 T cells after COVID-19. Study information: Each enrolled participant received a two-dose regimen of either BNT162b2 or mRNA-1273 vaccine.

The sample's time point: late sampling 161 to 241 days after vaccination in three convalescent patients. Treatment indicated: approximately nine-day PBMC culture with coronavirus spike peptide pools or control peptides (ViraFEST assay). The cultures had half their medium swapped for fresh IL-2 medium on days 3 and 7. This clonotype was counted once. Its target is not known. The Oncomine TCR Beta short-read assay was what sequenced the DNA obtained from cultured CD4+ T cells. TCRdb independently ran MiXCR on the PCR reads; one entry per CDR3 protein. The table records more than 15,000 distinct CDR3 sequences, around 50% of them present only once. The germline V and J ends were trimmed by 4 bases and 3 bases, with 13 bases remaining between them. The V gene's germline CDR1 is MNHEY and CDR2 SMNVEV (reference sequence). CDR3 size: 14 residues.

The chain recombines TRBV27 with TRBJ2-7; possibly TRBD2 for D (5 bases). The receptor was derived from a human donor who had recovered from COVID-19. Sequenced here: CD4+ T cells from blood, cultured in vitro, sampled about 7 months after SARS-CoV-2 vaccination. The CDR3: CASSSKGRGYEQYF. The CDR3 coding sequence is TGTGCCAGCAGTTCGAAAGGTCGGGGCTACGAGCAGTACTTC.